Detailed here is one TCR beta chain. Its antigen specificity is not known. Base qualities are not provided; no much larger clone lies one nucleotide away. The time point label corresponds to: less than 25 weeks on oral tofacitinib. What this sample's treatment or condition label stands for: oral pan-JAK inhibitor, 5-10 mg twice daily. Lesional scalp punch biopsies and peripheral blood were obtained from alopecia areata patients. PBMCs were isolated by density centrifugation and stained for CD3, CD4 and CD8, and CD4+ and CD8+ T cells were sorted on a FACSAria. These data come from a study of CD8+ T cells in alopecia areata (dated by TCRdb to 2017 to 2018). Looking at the study overall: The treated patients, all with moderate-to-severe alopecia areata, were enrolled in an open-label pilot trial of oral tofacitinib given at 5 to 10 mg twice daily. Tofacitinib was administered for 6 to 18 months, and 6 months of follow-up off drug were then conducted to assess delayed response and recurrence. In treated patients, disease severity was measured using the SALT score, which gives the percentage of scalp surface area affected. High-throughput TCRbeta sequencing was used to examine T cell clonal expansion in alopecia areata in both the C3H/HeJ mouse model and human patients. On the human side, TCRbeta sequencing was run on scalp tissue and on sorted CD4+ and CD8+ peripheral blood T cells from healthy controls and from alopecia areata patients with either patchy or totalis/universalis disease. Biopsies were taken from tofacitinib-treated patients at baseline and again at 4 and 24 weeks into treatment, and several of those patients also had a later scalp biopsy. Scalp clonality was compared across normal scalp (n=4), patchy alopecia areata scalp (n=8), and alopecia totalis/universalis scalp (n=8). RNA was extracted with the PAXgene miRNA kit for fixed scalp, the miRNeasy kit for PBMCs, and the RNeasy kit for mouse skin. Amplification of TCRbeta CDR3 regions was done by immunoSEQ multiplex PCR using 35 Vbeta forward primers and 13 Jbeta reverse primers.

The trim is 0 bases for V and 6 bases for J, with a gap of 18 bases between the germline ends. CDR1 SGHRS and CDR2 YFSETQ were looked up in the germline V gene. Inclusive of the bounding cysteine and phenylalanine, the CDR3 is 17 residues long. The read is trimmed to its CDR3 DNA, 51 bases read in frame from base 1. Receptor amplification or capture employed the immunoSEQ multiplex PCR assay. For TCR sequencing, RNA was extracted from every sample and reverse transcribed into cDNA to serve as template. SuperScript III was used for first-strand cDNA synthesis, primed with a 2:1 mix of oligo-dT and random hexamers. Amplification bias was assessed with a synthetic immune receptor repertoire, and residual bias was removed computationally. Under the source paper's analysis protocol: Raw reads were preprocessed to remove errors, and CDR3 was defined by IMGT conventions from the conserved cysteine to phenylalanine. Clonality was calculated as 1 minus Shannon entropy normalized by log2 of the number of productive unique TCRs. Whether scalp clones were CD4 or CD8 was inferred by matching scalp TCRbeta sequences against CD4 and CD8 repertoires sorted from blood. In its TCRdb copy, this immuneACCESS table keeps in-frame sequences only and misses some clones. Where compared with another copy, unresolved V genes explain less than half of these, and the others have no known cause. V and J calls and clone size are given by that table; D and trimming were obtained from the DNA. The sample contains nearly 200,000 clones, 58% of them found a single time. The ten largest clones add up to 5.5% to 6% of the sample.

What the study reported, not specific to this receptor: With tofacitinib, both scalp clonality and the number of expanded CD8+ clones among the top 100 scalp clones went down significantly. Many expanded lesional clones were found to persist in scalp and blood during tofacitinib treatment, and relapse after treatment cessation may be partly explained by this persistence. Because the treated cohort was small and had just a single nonresponder, larger studies are needed to establish links between baseline CD8+ expansion and response. Unlike mouse skin, where gammadelta T cells dominate, normal human skin contains resident alphabeta T cells that get sequenced too, which complicates analysis of the scalp TCR repertoire. Compared with mice, TCR sequences shared between patients were less clear, possibly partly because of HLA diversity across the patient population. Compared with normal scalp, lesional scalp had higher clonality and more expanded CD8+ clones, particularly in alopecia totalis/universalis, a pattern that suggests antigenic drive.

The receptor comes from a human donor with alopecia areata. The source was CD4+ T cells sorted from blood, collected at week 24, from a patient treated with tofacitinib. The sequence joins TRBV5-1 to TRBJ2-2; the best D guess is TRBD2, with 6 bases matching. For the CDR3, the sequence is CASSLGPGDGYAGELFF. The sequenced DNA is TGCGCCAGCAGCTTGGGGCCGGGGGATGGATACGCCGGGGAGCTGTTTTTT. Outside the CDR3, residues come from the reference TRBV5-1 and TRBJ2-2 proteins, so the full variable domain is: KAGVTQTPRYLIKTRGQQVTLSCSPISGHRSVSWYQQTPGQGLQFLFEYFSETQRNKGNFPGRFSGRQFSNSRSEMNVSTLELGDSALYLCASSLGPGDGYAGELFFGEGSRLTVL.